The entry below describes one T cell receptor beta chain. Source study methods: Nucleated cell counts were estimated from reference gene primer amplification. Method: immunoSEQ multiplex PCR; TCRdb's copy keeps in-frame clones and lacks some. The V and J calls and clone size are taken from that table; D and trimming were inferred from the DNA. The data hold tens of thousands of clones, with roughly 85% observed a single time. This sample is drawn from a study of blood T cell repertoires in COVID-19. Overall study: Both acute and convalescent COVID-19 samples were obtained from the United States, Italy and Spain. The cDNA or gDNA used as material had been derived from T cells, B-cell-depleted T cells, or PBMCs.

The source of this sequence is a man older than 75 with acute or convalescent COVID-19. Specimen: peripheral blood.

The CDR3 nucleotides read TGTGCCATCAGAGATCTCCGCGGACAGAACACTGAAGCTTTCTTT. Residues: CAIRDLRGQNTEAFF. The chain has TRBV10-3 and TRBJ1-1; a weak D match, TRBD1 (5 bases). Germline loops: CDR1 ENHRY, CDR2 SYGVKD. CDR3 length: 15 amino acids. V dropped 6 bases and J dropped 1 base, with 15 bases sitting between them.